The 26 T cell receptor beta chains below come from one sample, sequenced in a study of human T cells and chemical hapten exposure (dated by TCRdb to 2020 to 2022). The sample's time point label is to be understood as: patch test 1, 2 weeks after DPC sensitization. The intended sense of this specimen's treatment or condition label: therapeutic diphenylcyclopropenone sensitization with weekly scalp DPC. Libraries were prepared through RACE. For sequencing, a NextSeq 500 was employed. TCRdb ran its own pipeline on the public reads, namely fastp trimming at Q25 and MiXCR clone calling, and kept in-frame beta chains. Rows matching on CDR3 protein sequence are summarized as one entry with the most common DNA and genes. The table for this sample lists around 340,000 distinct CDR3 sequences; under 9% of them were counted only once. About 8% of the sample is held by the ten biggest clonotypes. The sample here was whole blood, taken in connection with sensitization to the hapten diphenylcyclopropenone (DPC). The receptors were gathered from a woman under 30 with alopecia areata. Some clones in this sample may be carry-over from other donors' samples.

This rearrangement joins TRBV24-1 to TRBJ2-2; D ambiguous. Per the germline V gene, CDR1 is KGHDR and CDR2 is SFDVKD. Between the trimmed V and J ends, which lost 5 bases and 3 bases, there was a span of 6 bases. The CDR3 contains 13 residues. The DNA of the CDR3 is TGTGCCACCAGTGGCGGTTACACCGGGGAGCTGTTTTTT. Translated: CATSGGYTGELFF.

This clonotype was counted ten times or more. The J gene is TRBJ2-3, the V gene TRBV5-1; D is unclear. V gave up 4 bases and J gave up 5 bases, with 11 bases separating them. There are 13 residues in the CDR3. The germline CDR1 and CDR2 sequences are SGHRS and YFSETQ. The CDR3: CASSGSRRDTQYF. DNA for the CDR3: TGCGCCAGCAGCGGGTCACGCAGAGATACGCAGTATTTT.

This clonotype was seen ten or more times. The rearrangement joins TRBV7-2 to TRBJ1-1, with 9 bases identical to TRBD1. J lost 7 bases, V lost 5 bases, and 11 bases had no gene match. Germline values: CDR1 SGHTA, CDR2 FQGNSA. The CDR3 has 15 amino acids. The CDR3 protein is CASSPTDRGLGEAFF. CDR3 DNA: TGTGCCAGCAGCCCCACGGACAGGGGCCTCGGTGAAGCTTTCTTT. Looking up the rest from reference TRBV7-2 and TRBJ1-1 gives the full variable domain: GAGVSQSPSNKVTEKGKDVELRCDPISGHTALYWYRQSLGQGLEFLIYFQGNSAPDKSGLPSDRFSAERTGGSVSTLTIQRTQQEDSAVYLCASSPTDRGLGEAFFGQGTRLTVV.

The chain joins TRBV7-2 to TRBJ2-1; no firm D call. This CDR3 has 17 residues. Deletions cut 3 bases from V and 0 bases from J, with 15 bases between. Germline V gene sequence: CDR1 SGHTA, CDR2 FQGNSA. The CDR3 DNA follows: TGTGCCAGCAGCTTTCGGGCCATCCCGAGCTCCTACAATGAGCAGTTCTTC. It yields the protein CASSFRAIPSSYNEQFF.

This clonotype was seen a few times. CDR3 sequence reads: CASSYARSVDTEAFF. In DNA, the CDR3 is TGTGCCAGCAGTTACGCTCGATCGGTCGACACTGAAGCTTTCTTT. The chain recombines TRBV6-2 or TRBV6-3 with TRBJ1-1, with no clear D. The germline V gene has CDR1 MNHEY and CDR2 SVGEGT. This CDR3 is 15 amino acids long. V was shortened by 2 bases and J by 3 bases, with 13 bases between the two germline ends.

Only a few counts were recorded for this clonotype. The rearrangement joins TRBV5-6 to TRBJ2-7; the match to TRBD2 covers 7 bases. V lost 6 bases, J lost 2 bases, and 11 bases stayed unmatched. CDR1 SGHDT and CDR2 YYEEEE come from the germline V gene. The CDR3 is 15 amino acids. The CDR3: CASTTGRGKTYEQYF. The CDR3 DNA is TGTGCCAGCACGACTGGGCGGGGGAAGACCTACGAGCAGTACTTC.

This clonotype has ten or more counts. CDR3 coding DNA: TGTGCCAGCAGCTTCACGAAGAACTATGGCTACACCTTC. It encodes CASSFTKNYGYTF. J is TRBJ1-2 and V is TRBV13; no definite D call. V gave up 3 bases and J gave up 2 bases, with 7 bases separating them. CDR1 PRHDT and CDR2 FYEKMQ come from the germline V gene (reference sequence). The CDR3 extends over 13 amino acids.

The chain has TRBV4-1 and TRBJ2-4, with D maybe TRBD1 (5 bases). This CDR3 is 14 amino acids long. From germline, CDR1 is MGHRA and CDR2 YSYEKL. The V end was cut by 11 bases, the J end by 6 bases, with 20 bases between. The DNA for the CDR3 is TGCGCCTGTTTAACTTCGCATAGGGGAAACATTCAGTACTTC. This gives the protein CACLTSHRGNIQYF.

This clonotype was observed many times. The chain couples TRBV6-2 or TRBV6-3 to TRBJ2-3; 8 bases map to TRBD2. There are 14 residues in the CDR3. The ends lost 7 bases at V and 2 bases at J; junction bases unmatched: 5. Germline CDR1 and CDR2: MNHEY and SVGEGT. Here the CDR3 DNA reads TGTGCCAGCACTTTAGCGGGATACACAGATACGCAGTATTTT. This sequence encodes CASTLAGYTDTQYF.

The chain couples TRBV18 to TRBJ2-3; D is unclear. This CDR3 is 13 amino acids long. V was clipped by 0 bases and J by 4 bases, with 5 bases between them. Germline CDR1 and CDR2: KGHSH and LQKENI. Written as DNA, the CDR3 is TGTGCCAGCTCACCACCGTTCTCAGATACGCAGTATTTT. Translation: CASSPPFSDTQYF.

Concerning this clonotype itself: At one end, the junction sequence differs from germline, possibly due to a read error. The V and J genes are TRBV11-2 and TRBJ2-5, with TRBD1 as a possible D gene (5 bases). CDR1 is SGHAT, CDR2 FQNNGV, per germline. The CDR3 is made up of 15 amino acids. CDR3 nucleotide sequence: TGTACCAGCAGCCATCCCCTGGACAAACAAGAGACCCAGTACTTC. Protein sequence: CTSSHPLDKQETQYF.

The V and J genes are TRBV7-8 and TRBJ2-5, with TRBD2 matching 8 bases. The CDR3 is 15 amino acids. CDR1 and CDR2 (germline): SGHVS, FQNEAQ. V trimming: 3 bases; J trimming: 6 bases; junction bases outside the gene matches: 9. The CDR3 spells CASSLPGSGGKTQYF. CDR3 bases: TGTGCCAGCAGCTTGCCAGGGAGCGGGGGAAAGACCCAGTACTTC.

This clonotype was counted many times. This rearrangement joins TRBV25-1 to TRBJ1-1; maybe TRBD1 (5 bases). The CDR3 length is 14 residues. Germline assignment: CDR1 MGHDK and CDR2 SYGVNS. V lost 6 bases, J lost 6 bases, and 17 bases lay in between. CDR3 nucleotides: TGTGCCAGCAGAGGCGGGGGAAGTTTGGCTGAAGCTTTCTTT. Its protein product is CASRGGGSLAEAFF.

This clonotype was detected a few times. V usage is TRBV7-9 and J usage is TRBJ2-3; 10 nucleotides agree with TRBD2. In germline, CDR1 is SEHNR, CDR2 FQNEAQ (reference sequence). J gave up 1 base and V 1 base, and 2 bases lay outside the gene matches. This CDR3 is 16 amino acids long. Here the CDR3 reads CASSLDTSGGTDTQYF. The DNA of the CDR3 is TGTGCCAGCAGCTTAGATACTAGCGGGGGCACAGATACGCAGTATTTT. The variable domain in full, with the rest retrieved from reference TRBV7-9 and TRBJ2-3, is DTGVSQNPRHKITKRGQNVTFRCDPISEHNRLYWYRQTLGQGPEFLTYFQNEAQLEKSRLLSDRFSAERPKGSFSTLEIQRTEQGDSAMYLCASSLDTSGGTDTQYFGPGTRLTVL.

The chain couples TRBV19 to TRBJ2-3, with D possibly being TRBD2 (6 bases). Germline V lookup: CDR1 LNHDA, CDR2 SQIVND (reference sequence). This CDR3 region has 13 residues. V was pared by 7 bases and J by 4 bases, with 12 bases between. The CDR3 protein is CASKEGNADTQYF. The CDR3 nucleotides are TGTGCCAGTAAGGAGGGTAACGCAGATACGCAGTATTTT.

The V and J genes are TRBV12-3 or TRBV12-4 and TRBJ1-5, with a tentative D call TRBD1 (5 bases). The CDR3 spans 14 residues. V lost 1 base, J lost 6 bases, and 10 bases lay in between. CDR3 DNA: TGTGCCAGCAGTTTAGTAGAGGGGCCTCAGCCCCAGCATTTT. Protein product: CASSLVEGPQPQHF.

This clonotype was seen ten or more times. The chain carries TRBV7-2 and TRBJ2-3; D remains unclear. CDR1 SGHTA and CDR2 FQGNSA come from the germline V gene. Trimming shortened V by 2 bases and J by 6 bases, and 12 bases separated the two germline ends. The CDR3 is made up of 14 amino acids. The CDR3 here is CASSLSSVRDTQYF. The DNA of the CDR3 is TGTGCCAGCAGCTTATCGAGCGTCAGGGATACGCAGTATTTT. Full variable domain (missing parts from reference TRBV7-2 and TRBJ2-3): GAGVSQSPSNKVTEKGKDVELRCDPISGHTALYWYRQSLGQGLEFLIYFQGNSAPDKSGLPSDRFSAERTGGSVSTLTIQRTQQEDSAVYLCASSLSSVRDTQYFGPGTRLTVL.

The chain combines TRBV27 with TRBJ1-6; 7 bases line up with TRBD1. The germline gives CDR1 MNHEY, CDR2 SMNVEV (reference sequence). The CDR3 totals 19 residues. Trimming cost V 5 bases and J 3 bases; bases outside gene matches: 16. The CDR3 loop is CASSRTGVRAADYNSPLHF. As DNA, the CDR3 is TGTGCCAGCAGTCGTACAGGGGTTCGGGCAGCCGACTATAATTCACCCCTCCACTTT.

At least ten counts were recorded for this clonotype. The chain carries TRBV9 and TRBJ2-7, with TRBD1 matching over 9 bases. Germline lookup yields CDR1 SGDLS and CDR2 YYNGEE. V lost 2 bases and J lost 2; bases outside the gene matches: 5. The CDR3 covers 15 residues. CDR3 in amino acids: CASSVGQGSAYEQYF. The CDR3 nucleotides are TGTGCCAGCAGCGTTGGACAGGGGTCGGCCTACGAGCAGTACTTC.

The chain combines TRBV27 with TRBJ1-6; D might be TRBD1 (5 bases). The CDR3 is 16 amino acids. Trimming cost V 4 bases and J 6 bases, with 16 bases left between them. CDR1 is MNHEY, CDR2 SMNVEV, per germline (reference sequence). The CDR3 DNA reads as TGTGCCAGCAGTTCCGTCGGGACGGCAACTAATTCACCCCTCCACTTT. Its translation: CASSSVGTATNSPLHF.

This sequence joins TRBV6-2 or TRBV6-3 and TRBJ2-7, with D perhaps matching TRBD2 (6 bases). V was trimmed by 2 bases and J by 5 bases, leaving 13 bases between them. The CDR3 loop spans 14 amino acids. Germline CDR1 is MNHEY and CDR2 is SVGEGT. DNA for the CDR3: TGTGCCAGCAGTTACCTGGGCCCGGGGGACGAGCAGTACTTC. Translated: CASSYLGPGDEQYF.

This clonotype was seen many times. The V and J genes are TRBV28 and TRBJ1-1; D not resolved. The CDR3 runs 12 residues. Germline CDR1 is MDHEN and CDR2 is SYDVKM. V shed 6 bases and J shed 7 bases, with 12 bases lying between them. DNA of the CDR3: TGTGCCAGCAGAATAGAAATGTATGAAGCTTTCTTT. Amino acid sequence: CASRIEMYEAFF.

This clonotype has just a few counts. The chain employs TRBV13 and TRBJ2-3; 10 positions agree with TRBD2. Germline V lookup: CDR1 PRHDT, CDR2 FYEKMQ (reference sequence). Losses at the gene ends were 5 bases for V and 2 bases for J; bases not matched to a gene: 13. The CDR3 loop spans 18 amino acids. DNA of the CDR3: TGTGCCAGCAGCCGACCGGGACTAGCGCCACCATACACAGATACGCAGTATTTT. Protein sequence: CASSRPGLAPPYTDTQYF.

The chain is built from TRBV5-4 and TRBJ2-7, with 7 bases identical to TRBD1. The J segment lost 0 bases and the V segment lost 5 bases, leaving 8 bases of the junction unmatched. The CDR3 is made up of 15 amino acids. Germline lookup yields CDR1 SGHNT and CDR2 YYREEE (reference sequence). In DNA, the CDR3 is TGTGCCAGCAGGTTCGGGACAGAGAGCTCCTACGAGCAGTACTTC. Translation gives CASRFGTESSYEQYF.

This clonotype was recorded at least ten times. This chain uses TRBV13 with TRBJ2-7; 7 bases are a match to TRBD1. Germline assignment: CDR1 PRHDT and CDR2 FYEKMQ (reference sequence). CDR3 length: 13 residues. V shed 5 bases, J shed 3 bases, and the junction held 4 bases outside the gene matches. As DNA, the CDR3 is TGTGCCAGCAGCACCAGACAGGGCTACGAGCAGTACTTC. Its protein product is CASSTRQGYEQYF.

The V and J genes are TRBV5-3 and TRBJ1-1, with 7 bases matching TRBD1. TRBV5-3 is designated an ORF whose function remains uncertain. The CDR3 is 22 residues long. Trimming removed 1 base from V and 7 bases from J; junction bases left unmatched: 31. In DNA, the CDR3 is TGTGCCAGAAGCTTGTTGTGTCTGACCGGGCCAACCTCCAGGGGGAGAAAAATTGAAGCTTTCTTT. Its protein product is CARSLLCLTGPTSRGRKIEAFF.